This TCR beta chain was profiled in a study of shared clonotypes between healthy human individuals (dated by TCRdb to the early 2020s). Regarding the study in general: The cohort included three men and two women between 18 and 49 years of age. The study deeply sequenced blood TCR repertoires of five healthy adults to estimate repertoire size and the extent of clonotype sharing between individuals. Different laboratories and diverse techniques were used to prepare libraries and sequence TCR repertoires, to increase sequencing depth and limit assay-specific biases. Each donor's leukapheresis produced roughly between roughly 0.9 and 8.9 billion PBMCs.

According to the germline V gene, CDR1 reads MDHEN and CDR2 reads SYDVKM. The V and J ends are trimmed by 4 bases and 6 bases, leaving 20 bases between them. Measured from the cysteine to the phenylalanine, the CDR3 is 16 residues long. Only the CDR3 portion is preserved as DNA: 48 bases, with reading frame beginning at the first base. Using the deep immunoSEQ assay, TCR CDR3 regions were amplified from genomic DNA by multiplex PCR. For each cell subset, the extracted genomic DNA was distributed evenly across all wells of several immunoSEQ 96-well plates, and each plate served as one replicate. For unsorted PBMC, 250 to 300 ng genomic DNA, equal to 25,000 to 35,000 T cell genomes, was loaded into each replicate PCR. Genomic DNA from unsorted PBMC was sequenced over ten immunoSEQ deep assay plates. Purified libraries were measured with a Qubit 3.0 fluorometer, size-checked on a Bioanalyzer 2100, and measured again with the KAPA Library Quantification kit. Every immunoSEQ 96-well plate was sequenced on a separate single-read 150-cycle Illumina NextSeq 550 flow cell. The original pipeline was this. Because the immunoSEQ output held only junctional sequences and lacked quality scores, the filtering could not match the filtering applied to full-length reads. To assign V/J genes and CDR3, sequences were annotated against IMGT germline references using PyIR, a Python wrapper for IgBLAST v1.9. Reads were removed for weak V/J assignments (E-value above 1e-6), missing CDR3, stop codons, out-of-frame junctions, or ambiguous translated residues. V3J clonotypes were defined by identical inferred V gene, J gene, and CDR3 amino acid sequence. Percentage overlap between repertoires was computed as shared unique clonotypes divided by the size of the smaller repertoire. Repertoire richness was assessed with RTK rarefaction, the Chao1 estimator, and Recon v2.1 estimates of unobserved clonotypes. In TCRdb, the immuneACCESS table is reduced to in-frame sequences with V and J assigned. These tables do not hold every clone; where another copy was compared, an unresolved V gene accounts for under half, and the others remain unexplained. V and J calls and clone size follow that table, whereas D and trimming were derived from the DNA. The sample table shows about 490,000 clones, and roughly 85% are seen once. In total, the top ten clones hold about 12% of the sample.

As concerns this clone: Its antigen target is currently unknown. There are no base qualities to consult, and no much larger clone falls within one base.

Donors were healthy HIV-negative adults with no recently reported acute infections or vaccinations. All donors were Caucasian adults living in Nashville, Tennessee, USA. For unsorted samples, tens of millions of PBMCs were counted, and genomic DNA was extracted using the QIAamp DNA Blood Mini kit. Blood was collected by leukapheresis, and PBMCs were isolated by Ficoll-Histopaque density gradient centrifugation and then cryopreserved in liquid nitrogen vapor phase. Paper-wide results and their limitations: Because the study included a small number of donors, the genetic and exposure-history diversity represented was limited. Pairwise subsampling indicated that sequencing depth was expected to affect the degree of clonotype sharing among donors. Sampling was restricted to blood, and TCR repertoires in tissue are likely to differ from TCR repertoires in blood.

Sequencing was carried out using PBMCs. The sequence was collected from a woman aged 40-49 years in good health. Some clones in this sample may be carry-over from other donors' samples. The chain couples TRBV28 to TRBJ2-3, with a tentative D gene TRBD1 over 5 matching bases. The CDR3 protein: CASSSLLSQGRDTQYF. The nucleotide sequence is TGTGCCAGCAGTTCATTGTTGTCCCAGGGAAGGGATACGCAGTATTTT.